Listed below are T cell receptor beta chains from one sample, sequenced in a study of response to subunit inactivated influenza vaccine. TCRdb reanalysed the RT-PCR reads using MiXCR and keeps one entry per CDR3 protein. Found here are about 170,000 distinct CDR3 sequences, less than 15% of them singletons; the top ten hold about 31%. This same sample was also taken into another study, of T cells expressing NK-cell markers.

The sample consisted of CD8+ T cells sorted from PBMCs, taken about 11 days after vaccination. The receptors derive from a man aged 50 to 60 who received an inactivated influenza vaccine. Each CDR3 is given with its conserved first and last residue. A D gene is named only where the DNA matches it firmly. The size of a clone is reported for some rows only, either as once, few or many, or as a class for expanded clones.

clone_size: .
d_call: .
v_call: TRBV7-9
j_call: TRBJ2-1
cdr3_nt: TGTGCCAGCGGGAGATTCGAGGTGGATGAGCAGTTCTTC
cdr3_aa: CASGRFEVDEQFF

clone_size: .
d_call: .
v_call: TRBV29-1
j_call: TRBJ2-7
cdr3_nt: TGCAGCGTTGTCCCAGTGAATACCTACGAGCAGTACTTC
cdr3_aa: CSVVPVNTYEQYF

clone_size: few
d_call: .
v_call: TRBV7-9
j_call: TRBJ1-6
cdr3_nt: TGTGCCAGCAGCTTTTCAGGGGACCTCTATAATTCACCCCTCCACTTT
cdr3_aa: CASSFSGDLYNSPLHF

clone_size: .
d_call: .
v_call: TRBV4-3
j_call: TRBJ1-2
cdr3_nt: TGCGCCAGCAGCCTCCGCGGAGCCCAGAGGGTCTATGGCTACACCTTC
cdr3_aa: CASSLRGAQRVYGYTF

clone_size: .
d_call: .
v_call: TRBV6-5
j_call: TRBJ1-3
cdr3_nt: TGTGCCAGCAGTTACGGACAGCCTAAGGGTGGAAACACCATATATTTT
cdr3_aa: CASSYGQPKGGNTIYF

clone_size: few
d_call: .
v_call: TRBV15
j_call: TRBJ2-7
cdr3_nt: TGTGCCACCAGCAGAGCTTCAGGGGACTACGAGCAGTACTTC
cdr3_aa: CATSRASGDYEQYF

clone_size: .
d_call: .
v_call: TRBV4-3
j_call: TRBJ2-7
cdr3_nt: TGCGCCAGCAGCCAAGACTTCTCTCGCTCTGACGAGCAGTACTTC
cdr3_aa: CASSQDFSRSDEQYF

clone_size: .
d_call: .
v_call: TRBV20-1
j_call: TRBJ2-1
cdr3_nt: TGCAGTGCTAGTCTGGGGGTTACCTCCTACAATGAGCAGTTCTTC
cdr3_aa: CSASLGVTSYNEQFF

clone_size: .
d_call: .
v_call: TRBV6-1
j_call: TRBJ1-3
cdr3_nt: TGTGCCAGCAGTGAAATTGCAGGTCTCTCTGGAAACACCATATATTTT
cdr3_aa: CASSEIAGLSGNTIYF

clone_size: .
d_call: .
v_call: TRBV28
j_call: TRBJ2-1
cdr3_nt: TGTGCCAGCAGTTTAGTGAAGAATGAGCAGTTCTTC
cdr3_aa: CASSLVKNEQFF

clone_size: few
d_call: TRBD1
v_call: TRBV5-5
j_call: TRBJ1-1
cdr3_nt: TGTGCCAGCAGCCCGGGGACAGGGTTGACCGAAGCTTTCTTT
cdr3_aa: CASSPGTGLTEAFF

clone_size: few
d_call: .
v_call: TRBV7-2
j_call: TRBJ2-3
cdr3_nt: TGTGCCAGCAAGGGTAGGGCAGATACGCAGTATTTT
cdr3_aa: CASKGRADTQYF

clone_size: few
d_call: .
v_call: TRBV7-8
j_call: TRBJ2-7
cdr3_nt: TGTGCCAGCAGCTTAGCGGCCGAGCAGTACTTC
cdr3_aa: CASSLAAEQYF

clone_size: many
d_call: TRBD2
v_call: TRBV29-1
j_call: TRBJ2-3
cdr3_nt: TGCAGCGTTTTCACTGACGACCTAGCGGGGGACACAGATACGCAGTATTTT
cdr3_aa: CSVFTDDLAGDTDTQYF

clone_size: many
d_call: TRBD2
v_call: TRBV10-3
j_call: TRBJ2-1
cdr3_nt: TGTGCCATCAGTGAGGTGGGACTAGCGTTGGAGCAGTTCTTC
cdr3_aa: CAISEVGLALEQFF

clone_size: .
d_call: .
v_call: TRBV7-9
j_call: TRBJ2-1
cdr3_nt: TGTGCCAGCAGCGAGGGACGCTCCGAAGAGCAGTTCTTC
cdr3_aa: CASSEGRSEEQFF

clone_size: few
d_call: .
v_call: TRBV12-3/TRBV12-4
j_call: TRBJ2-5
cdr3_nt: TGTGCCAGCAGTTTAGGGGGGCTGGTGACCCAGTACTTC
cdr3_aa: CASSLGGLVTQYF

clone_size: .
d_call: .
v_call: TRBV5-1
j_call: TRBJ2-1
cdr3_nt: TGCGCCAGCAGCTTGGCTTACGGACCGAGCTCCTACAATGAGCAGTTCTTC
cdr3_aa: CASSLAYGPSSYNEQFF

clone_size: .
d_call: .
v_call: TRBV6-2/TRBV6-3
j_call: TRBJ1-5
cdr3_nt: TGTGCCAGCAGTTACACAGCTAGAAATCAGCCCCAGCATTTT
cdr3_aa: CASSYTARNQPQHF

clone_size: few
d_call: .
v_call: TRBV7-8
j_call: TRBJ2-3
cdr3_nt: TGTGCCACCTCCGCGGCAGATACGCAGTATTTT
cdr3_aa: CATSAADTQYF

clone_size: once
d_call: .
v_call: TRBV4-1
j_call: TRBJ1-1
cdr3_nt: TGCGCCAGCAGCCATCAGAGGGGGATGAACTCTGAAGCTTTCTTT
cdr3_aa: CASSHQRGMNSEAFF

clone_size: few
d_call: .
v_call: TRBV4-2
j_call: TRBJ2-7
cdr3_nt: TGTGCCAGCAGTCCTGACATGGGATTTTCCTCCTACGAGCAGTACTTC
cdr3_aa: CASSPDMGFSSYEQYF

clone_size: .
d_call: .
v_call: TRBV11-2
j_call: TRBJ2-3
cdr3_nt: TGTGCCAGCAGCCTACTAGCCGCCGACACAGATACGCAGTATTTT
cdr3_aa: CASSLLAADTDTQYF

clone_size: few
d_call: TRBD1
v_call: TRBV6-5
j_call: TRBJ1-1
cdr3_nt: TGTGCCAGCAGTTCCCAGACAGGGATGAACACTGAAGCTTTCTTT
cdr3_aa: CASSSQTGMNTEAFF

clone_size: many
d_call: .
v_call: TRBV6-5
j_call: TRBJ1-6
cdr3_nt: TGTGCCAGCAGTTACTCAGATCTTCGATCACCCCTCCACTTT
cdr3_aa: CASSYSDLRSPLHF

clone_size: .
d_call: TRBD2
v_call: TRBV4-2
j_call: TRBJ2-1
cdr3_nt: TGTGCCAGCAGCCGGGGACTAGCGGACTCATACAATGAGCAGTTCTTC
cdr3_aa: CASSRGLADSYNEQFF

clone_size: once
d_call: TRBD1
v_call: TRBV9
j_call: TRBJ2-7
cdr3_nt: TGTGCCAGCAGCGTAGGACTGACAGGGCGCGAGCAGTACTTC
cdr3_aa: CASSVGLTGREQYF

clone_size: .
d_call: .
v_call: TRBV20-1
j_call: TRBJ2-7
cdr3_nt: TGCAGTGCTAGAGACAGGGGTGGCTACGAGCAGTACTTC
cdr3_aa: CSARDRGGYEQYF

clone_size: few
d_call: .
v_call: TRBV9
j_call: TRBJ1-3
cdr3_nt: TGTGCCAGCAAGGTCGGACTCTCTGGAAACACCATATATTTT
cdr3_aa: CASKVGLSGNTIYF

clone_size: few
d_call: .
v_call: TRBV29-1
j_call: TRBJ1-2
cdr3_nt: TGCAGCGTTGAGGGCTTTGGGGGCGACTATGGCTACACCTTC
cdr3_aa: CSVEGFGGDYGYTF

clone_size: .
d_call: TRBD1
v_call: TRBV28
j_call: TRBJ1-4
cdr3_nt: TGTGCCAGCAGTTCGGGACAGGGGGGTTCAACTAATGAAAAACTGTTTTTT
cdr3_aa: CASSSGQGGSTNEKLFF

clone_size: .
d_call: TRBD1
v_call: TRBV7-3
j_call: TRBJ2-2
cdr3_nt: TGTGCCCGTCTGTACAGGGGGCGAAAAACCGGGGAGCTGTTTTTT
cdr3_aa: CARLYRGRKTGELFF

clone_size: .
d_call: TRBD2
v_call: TRBV9
j_call: TRBJ2-7
cdr3_nt: TGTGCCAGCAGCCCCGGAGGGCGGGGGGTGTCCTACGAGCAGTACTTC
cdr3_aa: CASSPGGRGVSYEQYF

clone_size: .
d_call: .
v_call: TRBV6-2/TRBV6-3
j_call: TRBJ1-1
cdr3_nt: TGTGCCAGCAGTTACGGAGTGACGAACACTGAAGCTTTCTTT
cdr3_aa: CASSYGVTNTEAFF

clone_size: .
d_call: .
v_call: TRBV29-1
j_call: TRBJ2-7
cdr3_nt: TGCAGCGCCGCGGCAGGGGTGTCCTACGAGCAGTACTTC
cdr3_aa: CSAAAGVSYEQYF

clone_size: few
d_call: .
v_call: TRBV29-1
j_call: TRBJ2-3
cdr3_nt: TGCAGCGTTCCCCTCGAGCCAGATACGCAGTATTTT
cdr3_aa: CSVPLEPDTQYF

clone_size: .
d_call: .
v_call: TRBV5-5
j_call: TRBJ1-1
cdr3_nt: TGTGCCAGCAGCTTGTTCCCAGACACTGAAGCTTTCTTT
cdr3_aa: CASSLFPDTEAFF

clone_size: few
d_call: .
v_call: TRBV12-3/TRBV12-4
j_call: TRBJ1-1
cdr3_nt: TGTGCCAGCACTATCCACAGGGACATCAACACTGAAGCTTTCTTT
cdr3_aa: CASTIHRDINTEAFF

clone_size: few
d_call: .
v_call: TRBV5-4
j_call: TRBJ2-5
cdr3_nt: TGTGCCAGCAGCTTGGCCCCGGGATCACAAGAGACCCAGTACTTC
cdr3_aa: CASSLAPGSQETQYF